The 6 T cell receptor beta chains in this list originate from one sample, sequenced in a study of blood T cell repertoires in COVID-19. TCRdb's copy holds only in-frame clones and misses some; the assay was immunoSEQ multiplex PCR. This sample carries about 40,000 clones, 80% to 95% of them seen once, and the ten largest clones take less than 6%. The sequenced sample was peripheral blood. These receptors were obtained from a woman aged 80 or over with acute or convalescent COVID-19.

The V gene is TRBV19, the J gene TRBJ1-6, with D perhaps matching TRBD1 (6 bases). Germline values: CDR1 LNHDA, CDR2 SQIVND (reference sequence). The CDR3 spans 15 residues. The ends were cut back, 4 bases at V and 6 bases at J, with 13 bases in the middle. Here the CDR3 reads CASSTVGTSNSPLHF. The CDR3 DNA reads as TGTGCCAGTAGTACCGTGGGGACAAGTAATTCACCCCTCCACTTT.

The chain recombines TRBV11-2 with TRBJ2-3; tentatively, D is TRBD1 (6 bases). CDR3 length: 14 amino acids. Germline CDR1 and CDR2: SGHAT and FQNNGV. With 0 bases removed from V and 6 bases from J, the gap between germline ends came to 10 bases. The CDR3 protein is CASSLDQGPDTQYF. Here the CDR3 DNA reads TGTGCCAGCAGCTTAGACCAGGGGCCGGATACGCAGTATTTT.

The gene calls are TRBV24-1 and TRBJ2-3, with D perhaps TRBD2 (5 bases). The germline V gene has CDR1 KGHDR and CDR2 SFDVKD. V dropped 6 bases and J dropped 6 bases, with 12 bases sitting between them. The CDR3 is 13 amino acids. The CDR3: CATSSDSVDTQYF. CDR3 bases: TGTGCCACCAGTTCGGACTCAGTGGATACGCAGTATTTT.

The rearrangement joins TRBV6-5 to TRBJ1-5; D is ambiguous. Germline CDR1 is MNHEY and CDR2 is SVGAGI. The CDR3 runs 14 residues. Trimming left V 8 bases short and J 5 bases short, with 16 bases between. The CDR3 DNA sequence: TGTGCCAGCTCAATAAACTTTTCTTATCAGCCCCAGCATTTT. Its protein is CASSINFSYQPQHF.

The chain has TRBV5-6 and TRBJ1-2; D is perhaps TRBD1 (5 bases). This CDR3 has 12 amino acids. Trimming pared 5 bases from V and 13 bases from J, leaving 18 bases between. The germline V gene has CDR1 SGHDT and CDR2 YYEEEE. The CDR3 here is CASSSDGLGGTF. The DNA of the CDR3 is TGTGCCAGCAGTTCGGACGGTTTGGGGGGCACCTTC.

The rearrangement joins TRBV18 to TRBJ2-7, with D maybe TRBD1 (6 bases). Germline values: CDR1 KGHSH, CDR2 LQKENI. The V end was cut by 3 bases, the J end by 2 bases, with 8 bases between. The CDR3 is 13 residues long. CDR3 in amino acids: CASSPQGTYEQYF. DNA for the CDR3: TGTGCCAGCTCACCCCAGGGGACCTACGAGCAGTACTTC. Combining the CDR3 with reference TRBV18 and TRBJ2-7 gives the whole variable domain NAGVMQNPRHLVRRRGQEARLRCSPMKGHSHVYWYRQLPEEGLKFMVYLQKENIIDESGMPKERFSAEFPKEGPSILRIQQVVRGDSAAYFCASSPQGTYEQYFGPGTRLTVT.